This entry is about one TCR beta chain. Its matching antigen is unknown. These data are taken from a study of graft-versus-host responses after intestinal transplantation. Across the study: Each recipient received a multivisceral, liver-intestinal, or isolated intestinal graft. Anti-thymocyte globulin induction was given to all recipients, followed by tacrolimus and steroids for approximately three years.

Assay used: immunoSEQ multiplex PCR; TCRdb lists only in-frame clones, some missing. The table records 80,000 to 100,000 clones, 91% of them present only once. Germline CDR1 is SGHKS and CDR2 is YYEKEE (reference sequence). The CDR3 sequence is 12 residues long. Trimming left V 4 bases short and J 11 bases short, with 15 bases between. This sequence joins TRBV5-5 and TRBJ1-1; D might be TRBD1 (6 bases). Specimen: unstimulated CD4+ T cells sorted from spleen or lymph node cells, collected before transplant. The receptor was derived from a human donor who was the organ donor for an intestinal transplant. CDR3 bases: TGTGCCAGCAGCGCCCAACAGGGTAGGGCTTTCTTT. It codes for CASSAQQGRAFF.